This TCR beta chain is from a study of cytomegalovirus exposure and HLA in healthy donors. Turning to the study itself: The same platform was used for the 130 or so validation repertoires and the roughly 720 first-cohort repertoires, a later analysis reported.

Study conclusions and caveats: Per published reports, the classifier diagnosed cytomegalovirus status with high specificity and sensitivity. Across donors, most TCRs were seen rarely, yet some public ones were widespread. The authors enumerated around 150 TCR beta chains as linked to cytomegalovirus.

A remark on this clone: What it recognizes is unknown.

Germline assignment: CDR1 SNHLY and CDR2 FYNNEI. V was pared by 7 bases and J by 6 bases, with 13 bases of the junction left unmatched. The CDR3 runs to 16 residues. TCRdb keeps only in-frame clones here, not all; method: immunoSEQ multiplex PCR. The sample consists of about 160,000 clones, over 85% of them appearing once. The source is a woman aged 18-29 years in good health and CMV-seropositive. Sequenced: PBMCs. The V gene is TRBV2, the J gene TRBJ2-2; 8 positions match TRBD1. CDR3 amino acids: CASTTGVVFSAGELFF. CDR3 nucleotide sequence: TGTGCCAGCACGACAGGGGTCGTTTTTTCCGCCGGGGAGCTGTTTTTT.